This entry features one T cell receptor (beta chain) sequence. The CDR3 has 15 amino acids. V dropped 0 bases and J dropped 6; count of bases not matched to a gene: 5. CDR1 and CDR2 (germline): LGHDT, YNNKEL (reference sequence). Data came from immunoSEQ multiplex PCR; TCRdb stores just in-frame clones and leaves some out. The data contain about 58,000 clones, 70% to 90% of them singletons. This sample is part of a study of blood T cell repertoires in COVID-19. About the study: Researchers got acute and convalescent COVID-19 samples from the United States, Italy and Spain. T cells, B-cell-depleted T cells, or PBMCs supplied cDNA or gDNA.

The rearrangement links TRBV3-1 (or the pseudogene TRBV3-2) to TRBJ2-1; 7 bases are a match to TRBD2. Sequenced: peripheral blood. The clonotype comes from a human donor with active COVID-19. The donor label of this sample is uncertain. CDR3 in DNA: TGTGCCAGCAGCCAAGATCTAGGACTAGGCAATGAGCAGTTCTTC. Its translation: CASSQDLGLGNEQFF.